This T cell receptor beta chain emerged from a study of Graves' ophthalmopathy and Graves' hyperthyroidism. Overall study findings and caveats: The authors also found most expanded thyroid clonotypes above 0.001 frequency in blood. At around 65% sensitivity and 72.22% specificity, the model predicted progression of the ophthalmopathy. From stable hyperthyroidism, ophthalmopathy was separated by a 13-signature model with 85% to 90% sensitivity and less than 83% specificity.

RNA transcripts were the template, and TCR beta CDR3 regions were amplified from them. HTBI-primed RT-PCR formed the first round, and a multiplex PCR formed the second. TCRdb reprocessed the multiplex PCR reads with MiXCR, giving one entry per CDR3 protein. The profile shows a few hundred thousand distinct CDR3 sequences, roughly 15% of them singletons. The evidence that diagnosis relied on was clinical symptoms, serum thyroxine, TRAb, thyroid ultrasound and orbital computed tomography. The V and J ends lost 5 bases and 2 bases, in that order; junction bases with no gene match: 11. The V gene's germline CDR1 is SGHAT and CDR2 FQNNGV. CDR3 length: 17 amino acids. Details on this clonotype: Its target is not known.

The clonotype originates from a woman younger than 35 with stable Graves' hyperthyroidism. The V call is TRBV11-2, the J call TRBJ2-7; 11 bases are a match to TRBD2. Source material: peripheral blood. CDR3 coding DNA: TGTGCCAGCAGCCCCCCCCAATTTAGCGGGAGGGCCTACGAGCAGTACTTC. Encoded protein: CASSPPQFSGRAYEQYF.